This paragraph covers one T cell receptor beta chain sequence. What it recognizes is unknown. Unique molecular identifiers were affixed to single, distinct cDNA molecules. Each CDR3 protein is one row after TCRdb ran MiXCR on the 5' RACE reads. Among more than 20,000 distinct CDR3 sequences listed, less than 6.5% were seen once. The data originate from a study of early T cells in non-severe SARS-CoV-2 infection. Study-wide points: VDJdb-based annotation leaned toward anti-spike CD8 responses and missed private and CD4 specificities.

The germline V gene encodes CDR1 GTSNPN and CDR2 SVGIG (reference sequence). With V trimmed by 5 bases and J by 8 bases, 6 bases remained unmatched. This CDR3 contains 13 residues. This clonotype was sampled from an adult who was a healthcare worker with PCR-confirmed SARS-CoV-2 infection or an uninfected control (not recorded which). Sequences were obtained from whole blood. The rearrangement uses TRBV30 and TRBJ2-1, with 10 bases matching TRBD2. The CDR3 DNA reads as TGTGCCTGGGCTAGCGGGAGAAGCTATGAGCAGTTCTTC. Residues: CAWASGRSYEQFF.